This is a list of T cell receptor beta chains from one sample in a study of T cell repertoires in cytomegalovirus infection. TCRdb reprocessed the reads via MiXCR and lists one record per CDR3 protein. The table records about 190,000 distinct CDR3 sequences, 28% of them present only once. What was sequenced was PBMCs. These receptors came from a human donor in good health (CMV status not recorded). Some clones in this sample may be carry-over from other donors' samples. Each CDR3 is given without its conserved first and last residue. Each record gives: V gene, CDR3 protein.

TRBV15 ATSRDGPGTGPEAF
TRBV12-3/TRBV12-4 ASSLERSQPQH
TRBV30 AWTNGKGGNYEQY
TRBV20-1 SAPVAGVSTDTQY
TRBV12-3/TRBV12-4 ASSLGTGVWTEAF
TRBV7-2 ASSSPRGTNEKLF
TRBV29-1 SVEGGQGAEDGYT
TRBV12-3/TRBV12-4 ASRRGSNQPQH
TRBV9 ASSALPWGQGTNEKLF
TRBV7-2 ASNPVRVGGYT
TRBV7-2 ASSLRGANYGYT
TRBV2 ASRGDSYNEQF
TRBV6-1 ASSPTGQTNEKLF
TRBV7-2 ASSPGVSTDTQY
TRBV3-1 ASSQDTSGGEQF
TRBV6-2/TRBV6-3 ASSPRRGSTDEQY
TRBV5-4 ASSSERRGAYNEQF
TRBV2 ASSERWRNTGELF
TRBV20-1 SARGADGGETQY
TRBV20-1 SARDPPTGNTEAF
TRBV19 ASSQDSRDYGDT
TRBV20-1 SAPKTGPSLSSYEQY
TRBV5-6 ASSLTGPETQY
TRBV6-1 ASRFAGGADTQY
TRBV20-1 SAKPGGQGMGEQY
TRBV7-2 ASSLAAADYNEQF
TRBV5-1 ASSVERVRTGELF
TRBV5-1 ASSLAGEYGYT
TRBV20-1 SARLPGANYGYT
TRBV7-8 ASSLAGRATEAF
TRBV4-3 ASSLIMNTEAF
TRBV12-5 ASAWENTEAF
TRBV7-2 ASSLGTGTWYEQY
TRBV19 ASSPNLGDGYT
TRBV7-3 ASSLSGQETQY
TRBV20-1 SARRDRGFETQY
TRBV6-5 ASSRDREAF
TRBV5-6 ASSLVGHRTGELF
TRBV7-2 ASSLVGRGGNTEAF
TRBV19 ASTWDIDNEQF
TRBV12-3/TRBV12-4 ASSPPILTLH
TRBV7-6 ASSSLPQPGPYEQY
TRBV7-2 ASSTGSKGPPPLH
TRBV7-9 ASTDGDTQY
TRBV28 ASNFRGGNTEAF
TRBV6-2/TRBV6-3 ASRLRGTGGTEAF
TRBV19 ASSKGTTGGTEAF
TRBV7-9 ASSLMNNNEQF